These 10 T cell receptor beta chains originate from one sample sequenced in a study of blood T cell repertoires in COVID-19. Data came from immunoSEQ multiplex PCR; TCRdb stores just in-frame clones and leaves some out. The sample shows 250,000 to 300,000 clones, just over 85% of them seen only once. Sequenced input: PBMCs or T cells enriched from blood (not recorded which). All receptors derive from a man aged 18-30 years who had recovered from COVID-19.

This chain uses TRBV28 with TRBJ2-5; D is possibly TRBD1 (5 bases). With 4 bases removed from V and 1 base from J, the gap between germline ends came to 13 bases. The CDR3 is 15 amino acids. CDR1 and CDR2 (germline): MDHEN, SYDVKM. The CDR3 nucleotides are TGTGCCAGCAGTTCCCCACAGGTACTCCAAGAGACCCAGTACTTC. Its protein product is CASSSPQVLQETQYF.

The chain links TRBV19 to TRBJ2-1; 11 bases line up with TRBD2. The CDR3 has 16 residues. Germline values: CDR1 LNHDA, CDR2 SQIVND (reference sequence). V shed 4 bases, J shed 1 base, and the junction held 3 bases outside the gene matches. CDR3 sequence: CASSTGLADSYNEQFF. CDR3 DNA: TGTGCCAGTAGTACGGGACTAGCGGATTCCTACAATGAGCAGTTCTTC.

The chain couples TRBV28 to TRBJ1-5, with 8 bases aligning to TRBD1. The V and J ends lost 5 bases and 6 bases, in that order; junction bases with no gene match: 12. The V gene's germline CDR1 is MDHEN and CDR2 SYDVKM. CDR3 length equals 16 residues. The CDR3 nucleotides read TGTGCCAGCAGTCCCCCCCAGGACAGGGCGATTCAGCCCCAGCATTTT. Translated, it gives CASSPPQDRAIQPQHF.

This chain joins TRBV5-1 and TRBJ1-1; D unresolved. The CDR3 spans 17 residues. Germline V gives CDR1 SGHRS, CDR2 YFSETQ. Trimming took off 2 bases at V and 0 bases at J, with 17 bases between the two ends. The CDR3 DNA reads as TGCGCCAGCAGCTTTGGCAGGCGCCCCGCCATGAACACTGAAGCTTTCTTT. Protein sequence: CASSFGRRPAMNTEAFF. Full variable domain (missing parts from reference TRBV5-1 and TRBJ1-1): KAGVTQTPRYLIKTRGQQVTLSCSPISGHRSVSWYQQTPGQGLQFLFEYFSETQRNKGNFPGRFSGRQFSNSRSEMNVSTLELGDSALYLCASSFGRRPAMNTEAFFGQGTRLTVV.

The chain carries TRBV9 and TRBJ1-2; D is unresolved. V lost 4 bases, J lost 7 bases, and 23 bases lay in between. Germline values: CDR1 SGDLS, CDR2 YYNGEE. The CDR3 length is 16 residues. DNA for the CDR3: TGTGCCAGCAGCCCGACGACGGGATTACTGGGAACTGGCTACACCTTC. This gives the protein CASSPTTGLLGTGYTF.

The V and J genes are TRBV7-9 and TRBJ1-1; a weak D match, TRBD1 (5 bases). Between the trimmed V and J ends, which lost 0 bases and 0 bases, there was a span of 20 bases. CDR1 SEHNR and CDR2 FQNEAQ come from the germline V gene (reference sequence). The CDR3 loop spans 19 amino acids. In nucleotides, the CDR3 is TGTGCCAGCAGCTTAGCCGACAGCGGGAGGGGTTACATGAACACTGAAGCTTTCTTT. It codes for CASSLADSGRGYMNTEAFF.

CDR3 in DNA: TGCGCCAGCAGCTTGGCCCTAGCGACAACCGGGGAGCTGTTTTTT. Its translation is CASSLALATTGELFF. The V gene is TRBV5-1, the J gene TRBJ2-2; D may be TRBD2 (6 bases). V lost 0 bases to trimming and J lost 5 bases, with 11 bases between them. The CDR3 length is 15 residues. CDR1 SGHRS and CDR2 YFSETQ come from the germline V gene.

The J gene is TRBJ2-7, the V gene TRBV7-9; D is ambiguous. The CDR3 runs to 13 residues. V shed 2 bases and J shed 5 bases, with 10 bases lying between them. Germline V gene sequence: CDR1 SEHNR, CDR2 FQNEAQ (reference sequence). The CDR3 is CASSLSTVNEQYF. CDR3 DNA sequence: TGTGCCAGCAGCTTAAGTACAGTAAACGAGCAGTACTTC.

The CDR3 is CAWSASRAGGYTF. CDR3 sequence (DNA): TGTGCCTGGAGTGCTTCTCGAGCGGGGGGCTACACCTTC. The J gene is TRBJ1-2, the V gene TRBV30; D gene unclear. V was shortened by 1 base and J by 8 bases, with 14 bases between the two germline ends. The germline V gene has CDR1 GTSNPN and CDR2 SVGIG (reference sequence). This CDR3 has 13 amino acids.

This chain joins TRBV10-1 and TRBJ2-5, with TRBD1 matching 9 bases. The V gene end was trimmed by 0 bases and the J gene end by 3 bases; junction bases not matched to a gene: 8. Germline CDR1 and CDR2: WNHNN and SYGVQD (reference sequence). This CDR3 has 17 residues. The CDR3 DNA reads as TGCGCCAGCAGTGAGTCTATAACGGGACAGGGTAAAGAGACCCAGTACTTC. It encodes CASSESITGQGKETQYF.